Listed here are 14 T cell receptor beta chains from one sample, sequenced in a study of cytomegalovirus exposure and HLA in healthy donors. PCR used 60 Vbeta primers and 13 Jbeta primers. Method: immunoSEQ multiplex PCR; TCRdb's copy keeps in-frame clones and lacks some. Of 140,000 or so clones in the sample, about 80% were seen once. Source material: PBMCs. All receptors derive from a woman aged 55-69 years in good health and CMV-seropositive.

This clone was detected once. The J gene is TRBJ2-5, the V gene TRBV6-1; the D gene is possibly TRBD1 (6 bases). The closer fit of TRBJ2-7 to the DNA end suggests the J call may be wrong. The CDR3 runs 15 residues. Germline CDR1 is MNHNS and CDR2 is SASEGT. CDR3 coding DNA: TGTGCCAGCAGTGCGGAGACAGGTCGCTCCTACGAGCAGTACTTC. Protein sequence: CASSAETGRSYEQYF.

This chain joins TRBV28 and TRBJ2-7; 8 bases align to TRBD2. Germline loops: CDR1 MDHEN, CDR2 SYDVKM. The trim removed 5 bases at V and 6 bases at J, leaving 9 bases unmatched. CDR3 length: 14 residues. Written as DNA, the CDR3 is TGTGCCAGCAGTGGAGGGACTAGACGAGGCGAGCAGTACTTC. It yields the protein CASSGGTRRGEQYF.

The V and J genes are TRBV28 and TRBJ1-1; 8 bases map to TRBD1. The germline CDR1 and CDR2 sequences are MDHEN and SYDVKM. V dropped 2 bases and J dropped 5; count of bases not matched to a gene: 7. This CDR3 contains 15 residues. The CDR3: CASSLGGQGRTEAFF. CDR3 DNA: TGTGCCAGCAGTTTAGGAGGACAGGGACGAACTGAAGCTTTCTTT. Looking up the rest from reference TRBV28 and TRBJ1-1 gives the full variable domain: DVKVTQSSRYLVKRTGEKVFLECVQDMDHENMFWYRQDPGLGLRLIYFSYDVKMKEKGDIPEGYSVSREKKERFSLILESASTNQTSMYLCASSLGGQGRTEAFFGQGTRLTVV.

V gene TRBV5-1 combines with J gene TRBJ2-2; D call uncertain. From germline, CDR1 is SGHRS and CDR2 YFSETQ. The V end lost 2 bases, the J end lost 0 bases, and 8 bases lay between the germline ends. The CDR3 has 15 residues. In nucleotides, the CDR3 is TGCGCCAGCAGCTTAGTCACGGCGAACACCGGGGAGCTGTTTTTT. Translation: CASSLVTANTGELFF.

In its sample, this clone was seen once. The chain joins TRBV5-1 to TRBJ1-1; 7 nucleotides match TRBD1. The CDR3 has 14 amino acids. CDR1 is SGHRS, CDR2 YFSETQ, per germline. The V and J ends lost 1 base and 9 bases, in that order; junction bases with no gene match: 9. CDR3 nucleotides: TGCGCCAGCAGCTTGTCCCCTCCGACAGGGCAAGCTTTCTTT. As protein: CASSLSPPTGQAFF.

The chain is built from TRBV29-1 and TRBJ2-5, with D possibly being TRBD2 (7 bases). Gene TRBJ2-7 matches the end of the DNA better, so the J call may be wrong. In germline, CDR1 is SQVTM, CDR2 ANQGSEA. This CDR3 comprises 15 residues. The CDR3, as DNA: TGCAGCGTTGAAATCCCCGGGGGGCTAATATACGAGCAGTACTTC. This sequence encodes CSVEIPGGLIYEQYF.

The V and J genes are TRBV2 and TRBJ1-2; D not resolved. CDR3 length: 12 amino acids. CDR1 is SNHLY, CDR2 FYNNEI, per germline. V lost 1 base and J lost 7, with 7 bases in between. The CDR3 sequence: CASSEVPSGYTF. The CDR3, as DNA: TGTGCCAGCAGTGAAGTACCCAGTGGCTACACCTTC.

V usage is TRBV28 and J usage is TRBJ1-3; possible D gene TRBD1, 6 bases. This CDR3 contains 13 residues. Trimming pared 7 bases from V and 5 bases from J, leaving 12 bases between. Germline-derived CDR1 and CDR2 are MDHEN and SYDVKM. CDR3: CASIQQGRNTIYF. The CDR3 region has the DNA TGTGCCAGCATCCAACAGGGCCGAAACACCATATATTTT.

The chain combines TRBV11-3 with TRBJ2-7, with D perhaps matching TRBD2 (6 bases). CDR1 SGHNT and CDR2 YENEEA come from the germline V gene. The germline V and J ends were trimmed by 5 bases and 0 bases, with 11 bases remaining between them. The CDR3 contains 14 residues. CDR3 nucleotide sequence: TGTGCCAGCAGCAAGGGACTGAGCTCCTACGAGCAGTACTTC. Protein product: CASSKGLSSYEQYF.

The genes are TRBV10-3 and TRBJ2-1; TRBD1 aligns across 7 bases. Germline lookup yields CDR1 ENHRY and CDR2 SYGVKD. V shed 4 bases, J shed 1 base, and the junction held 4 bases outside the gene matches. CDR3 length: 15 residues. CDR3 protein: CAISGSTGSYNEQFF. The DNA for the CDR3 is TGTGCCATCAGTGGGTCGACAGGGTCCTACAATGAGCAGTTCTTC.

The rearrangement uses TRBV14 and TRBJ2-7; possibly TRBD2 for D (6 bases). Germline V gene lookup returns CDR1 SGHDN and CDR2 FVKESK. The CDR3 covers 13 residues. V lost 4 bases to trimming and J lost 7 bases, with 14 bases between them. The CDR3 DNA is TGTGCCAGCAGCCTTTTGAGGGCGGGGGAGCAGTACTTC. Its protein is CASSLLRAGEQYF.

The chain carries TRBV13 and TRBJ1-2; D is ambiguous. This CDR3 is built from 12 residues. V lost 2 bases, J lost 8 bases, and 9 bases lay in between. CDR1 is PRHDT and CDR2 is FYEKMQ in the germline V gene (reference sequence). CDR3 DNA: TGTGCCAGCAGCTTAACATCTCTGGGCTACACCTTC. Protein product: CASSLTSLGYTF.

The rearrangement links TRBV7-2 to TRBJ2-7, with 8 positions matching TRBD1. From germline, CDR1 is SGHTA and CDR2 FQGNSA. This CDR3 region has 14 residues. V dropped 1 base and J dropped 7; count of bases not matched to a gene: 6. CDR3 loop: CASSLDQGAREQYF. CDR3 DNA: TGTGCCAGCAGCTTAGATCAGGGGGCGCGTGAGCAGTACTTC.

V gene TRBV19 combines with J gene TRBJ2-7; D may be TRBD1 (6 bases). Looked up from germline, CDR1 is LNHDA and CDR2 is SQIVND (reference sequence). The CDR3 length is 13 residues. V lost 3 bases, J lost 7 bases, and 13 bases lay in between. CDR3 coding DNA: TGTGCCAGTAGTATCCCGGACAGTGAAGAGCAGTACTTC. As protein: CASSIPDSEEQYF.